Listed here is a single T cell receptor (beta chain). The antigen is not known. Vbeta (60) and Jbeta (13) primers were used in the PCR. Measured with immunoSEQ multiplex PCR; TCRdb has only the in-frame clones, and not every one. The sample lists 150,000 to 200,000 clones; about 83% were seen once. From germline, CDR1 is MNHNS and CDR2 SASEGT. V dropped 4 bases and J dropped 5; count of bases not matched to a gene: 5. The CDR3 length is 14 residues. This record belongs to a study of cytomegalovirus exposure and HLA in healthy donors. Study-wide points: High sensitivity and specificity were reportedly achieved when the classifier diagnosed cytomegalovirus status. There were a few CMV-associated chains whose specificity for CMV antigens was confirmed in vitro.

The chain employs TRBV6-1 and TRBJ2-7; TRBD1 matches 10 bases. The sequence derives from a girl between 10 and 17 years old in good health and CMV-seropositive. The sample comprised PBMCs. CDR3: CASSAGTGANEQYF. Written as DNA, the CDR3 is TGTGCCAGCAGTGCCGGGACAGGGGCAAACGAGCAGTACTTC.